These T cell receptor beta chains were read from a single sample in a study of T cell changes during pregnancy in multiple sclerosis. Method: immunoSEQ multiplex PCR; TCRdb's copy keeps in-frame clones and lacks some. The sample includes approximately 46,000 clones, roughly 90% of them seen just once. This sample comprised peripheral blood, obtained after pregnancy. All receptors derive from a female donor in good health, enrolled as a control in a pregnancy study. CDR3s include the opening cysteine and the closing phenylalanine or tryptophan. Each record gives: V gene, D gene, J gene, clone size, CDR3 DNA, CDR3 protein. D genes are given only for firm matches. Not every row has a clone size; where given, it reads once, few, many or a size class.

TRBV2	TRBD1	TRBJ1-5	once	TGTGCCAGCAGCCAAAACAGGGGCTTAGGGCAGCCCCAGCATTTT	CASSQNRGLGQPQHF
TRBV27	-	TRBJ1-6	-	TGTGCCAGCAGTTCCTGGACAGCCGTGGATTCACCCCTCCACTTT	CASSSWTAVDSPLHF
TRBV7-7	TRBD1	TRBJ1-3	-	TGTGCCAGCAGCCCGGGACAGGGTGCCGGAAACACCATATATTTT	CASSPGQGAGNTIYF
TRBV6-1	-	TRBJ1-3	few	TGTGCCAGCAGTGAAGGGGATGAGGGTGGAAACACCATATATTTT	CASSEGDEGGNTIYF
TRBV7-2	TRBD2	TRBJ2-5	-	TGTGCCAGCAGCTCACCACTAACGGGGGGGCAAGAGACCCAGTACTTC	CASSSPLTGGQETQYF
TRBV6-6	TRBD2	TRBJ2-3	-	TGTGCCAGCAGTTCAGTAGCGGGGCGCACAGATACGCAGTATTTT	CASSSVAGRTDTQYF
TRBV5-6	-	TRBJ1-1	-	TGTGCCAGCAGCTTGGCTAACAGGGAGAACACTGAAGCTTTCTTT	CASSLANRENTEAFF
TRBV7-7	-	TRBJ2-3	-	TGTGCCAGCAGCTTAACAGGGCTCGCAGATACGCAGTATTTT	CASSLTGLADTQYF
TRBV19	-	TRBJ1-5	-	TGTGCCAGTAGTAGGGAGGGGATGGGCAATCAGCCCCAGCATTTT	CASSREGMGNQPQHF
TRBV7-2	-	TRBJ2-3	-	TGTGCCAGCAGCTTACGAAGCGGGACAGATACGCAGTATTTT	CASSLRSGTDTQYF
TRBV6-4	-	TRBJ2-3	-	TGTGCCAGCAGTGACTCGAGGGGGTCAGATACGCAGTATTTT	CASSDSRGSDTQYF
TRBV28	-	TRBJ2-1	once	TGTGCCGCGTGTATCGGGCCGACCCTGGCTAGCCCCTACAATGAGCAGTTCTTC	CAACIGPTLASPYNEQFF
TRBV6-6	-	TRBJ1-1	-	TGTGCCAGCAGGAGGGATAAGGACACTGAAGCTTTCTTT	CASRRDKDTEAFF
TRBV14	-	TRBJ2-7	many	TGTGCCAGCAGCCCGGGAGTAAGGGGCGAGCAGTACTTC	CASSPGVRGEQYF
TRBV28	TRBD2	TRBJ2-1	-	TGTGCCAGCAGTTTTCGTATAAGCGGCGGGAGGTCCTACAATGAGCAGTTCTTC	CASSFRISGGRSYNEQFF
TRBV7-3	TRBD1	TRBJ1-1	-	TGTGCCAGCAGCTCCCGACAGGGGGCAGAGGCTTTCTTT	CASSSRQGAEAFF
TRBV27	-	TRBJ2-7	-	TGTGCCAGCAGTTTTCAGGGAAACTACGAGCAGTACTTC	CASSFQGNYEQYF
TRBV7-2	TRBD2	TRBJ2-7	-	TGTGCCAGCAGCCCAGTGGGTAGCGGGACCTCCTACGAGCAGTACTTC	CASSPVGSGTSYEQYF
TRBV5-1	TRBD1	TRBJ2-1	-	TGCGCCAGCAGCCCCCCGACAGGGGGTGGGAATGAGCAGTTCTTC	CASSPPTGGGNEQFF
TRBV19	TRBD2	TRBJ2-7	-	TGTGCCAGTAAGGCGGCAGGGAGGGGCGAGCAGTACTTC	CASKAAGRGEQYF
TRBV25-1	-	TRBJ1-1	-	TGTGCCAGCAGTGAATCGCAGATCATGAACACTGAAGCTTTCTTT	CASSESQIMNTEAFF
TRBV5-6	TRBD2	TRBJ2-7	-	TGTGCCAGCAGCATGACCGGGACTAGCTGGAACTACGAGCAGTACTTC	CASSMTGTSWNYEQYF
TRBV9	TRBD2	TRBJ2-7	-	TGTGCCAGCAGCGTAGCTGCGGGAGGCCGCTACGAGCAGTACTTC	CASSVAAGGRYEQYF
TRBV7-8	TRBD2	TRBJ2-3	-	TGTGCCAGCGGCCGCGCGGGGGGGACGCAGTATTTT	CASGRAGGTQYF
TRBV6-5	-	TRBJ1-2	-	TGTGCCAGCAGTCGCGGCGGCGGCGGCTACACCTTC	CASSRGGGGYTF
TRBV4-3	TRBD1	TRBJ1-6	-	TGCGCCAGCAGCCAAGATCGAGGGACAGGGAGATGGGTGGAACCCCTCCACTTT	CASSQDRGTGRWVEPLHF
TRBV9	TRBD2	TRBJ2-3	-	TGTGCCAGCAGCGTTACTAGCGTATCAGATACGCAGTATTTT	CASSVTSVSDTQYF
TRBV28	-	TRBJ1-4	-	TGTGCCAGCAGTTTGGAGGGTTTCCCAACTAATGAAAAACTGTTTTTT	CASSLEGFPTNEKLFF
TRBV29-1	-	TRBJ1-2	-	TGCAGCGTTGAGCGGGGCGGCGGCTACACCTTC	CSVERGGGYTF
TRBV4-2	-	TRBJ2-1	-	TGTGCCAGCAGCCTCCCCGGACAGACCGCCCATTACAATGAGCAGTTCTTC	CASSLPGQTAHYNEQFF
TRBV19	-	TRBJ1-6	-	TGTGCCAGTAGTATAGCAACGGGTGGACCCCTCCACTTT	CASSIATGGPLHF
TRBV2	TRBD1	TRBJ1-1	-	TGTGCCAGCAGGGTGACAGGGGGAAGAACTGAAGCTTTCTTT	CASRVTGGRTEAFF
TRBV6-6	-	TRBJ1-5	-	TGTGCCATAGAAGGGGATAGCAATCAGCCCCAGCATTTT	CAIEGDSNQPQHF
TRBV7-6	-	TRBJ2-5	-	TGTGCCAGCAGCTTATGGCAGGGTGGTGGAGAGACCCAGTACTTC	CASSLWQGGGETQYF
TRBV2	TRBD1	TRBJ1-6	-	TGTGCCAGCAGCCTTGACAGGGATAATTCACCCCTCCACTTT	CASSLDRDNSPLHF
TRBV19	-	TRBJ1-5	-	TGTGCCAGTAGTAGTAATAAGGCCGGAGCAAACCAGCATTTT	CASSSNKAGANQHF
TRBV7-9	-	TRBJ2-3	-	TGTGCCAGCAGCGCACAGGTCACAGATACGCAGTATTTT	CASSAQVTDTQYF
TRBV6-6	-	TRBJ1-3	once	TGTGCCAGCAGTTACAAGGGGGCTGGAAACACCATATATTTT	CASSYKGAGNTIYF
TRBV7-9	TRBD1	TRBJ2-7	once	TGTGCCAGCAGCCGAGCGCCGGGACAGGGGTACGAGCAGTACTTC	CASSRAPGQGYEQYF
TRBV7-8	TRBD1	TRBJ1-4	once	TGTGCCAGCAGCCGTGGACAGGGTCAAGTCGGGAATGAAAAACTGTTTTTT	CASSRGQGQVGNEKLFF
TRBV19	TRBD2	TRBJ2-1	medium-sized	TGTGCCAGTAGTACCTCCGGGACTAGCGGGGCAGAAGAGCAGTTCTTC	CASSTSGTSGAEEQFF
TRBV6-1	TRBD1	TRBJ2-3	-	TGTGCCAGCAGTGCGACAGGGGCTAGAGTGGGAGGTACGCAGTATTTT	CASSATGARVGGTQYF
TRBV12-5	-	TRBJ1-2	-	TGTGCTAGTGAACCCGGGGGGGGGCGTAGGGATGGCTACACCTTC	CASEPGGGRRDGYTF
TRBV5-1	-	TRBJ1-2	once	TGCGCCAGCCAGAGCGAAGTTAACTATGGCTACACCTTC	CASQSEVNYGYTF
TRBV7-2	TRBD2	TRBJ2-1	-	TGTGCCAGCAGCTTAGCGCCTAGCGGGGGGGAGGGTGAGCAGTTCTTC	CASSLAPSGGEGEQFF
TRBV5-1	TRBD2	TRBJ2-5	-	TGCGCCAGCAGCCCGGGACTAGCGGGAGGCCGGGAGACCCAGTACTTC	CASSPGLAGGRETQYF
TRBV5-1	TRBD1	TRBJ1-1	-	TGCGCCAGCAGACGGACGTCGACAGGGGTCCACACTGAAGCTTTCTTT	CASRRTSTGVHTEAFF
TRBV7-9	-	TRBJ1-1	-	TGTGCCAGCAGCTTAGCAGGGGGGAACACTGAAGCTTTCTTT	CASSLAGGNTEAFF
TRBV5-8	-	TRBJ2-5	-	TGTGCCAGCAGCTTGACAGTTATCCAAGAGACCCAGTACTTC	CASSLTVIQETQYF
TRBV27	TRBD1	TRBJ1-1	-	TGTGCCAGCGCAAACAGGGGCGCAAACACTGAAGCTTTCTTT	CASANRGANTEAFF
TRBV6-1	-	TRBJ1-3	-	TGTGCCAGCAGTGACGGGTTAGAGGGTGGAAACACCATATATTTT	CASSDGLEGGNTIYF
TRBV5-6	TRBD2	TRBJ2-1	once	TGTGCCAGCAGCTTAGCGGGGGGGACCTACAATGAGCAGTTCTTC	CASSLAGGTYNEQFF
TRBV11-1	TRBD1	TRBJ1-1	-	TGTGCCAGCAGCCCCCGACAGGGAATGAACACTGAAGCTTTCTTT	CASSPRQGMNTEAFF
TRBV5-1	TRBD1	TRBJ2-7	-	TGCGCCAGCACTTGGACAGGGGACTCCTACGAGCAGTACTTC	CASTWTGDSYEQYF
TRBV7-9	-	TRBJ1-1	-	TGTGCCAGCAGCTTGACTCGCGCTGTGAACACTGAAGCTTTCTTT	CASSLTRAVNTEAFF
TRBV27	-	TRBJ2-6	-	TGTGCCAGCAGTTTGGAGGGAGCCGGGGCAGGGGCCAACGTCCTGACTTTC	CASSLEGAGAGANVLTF